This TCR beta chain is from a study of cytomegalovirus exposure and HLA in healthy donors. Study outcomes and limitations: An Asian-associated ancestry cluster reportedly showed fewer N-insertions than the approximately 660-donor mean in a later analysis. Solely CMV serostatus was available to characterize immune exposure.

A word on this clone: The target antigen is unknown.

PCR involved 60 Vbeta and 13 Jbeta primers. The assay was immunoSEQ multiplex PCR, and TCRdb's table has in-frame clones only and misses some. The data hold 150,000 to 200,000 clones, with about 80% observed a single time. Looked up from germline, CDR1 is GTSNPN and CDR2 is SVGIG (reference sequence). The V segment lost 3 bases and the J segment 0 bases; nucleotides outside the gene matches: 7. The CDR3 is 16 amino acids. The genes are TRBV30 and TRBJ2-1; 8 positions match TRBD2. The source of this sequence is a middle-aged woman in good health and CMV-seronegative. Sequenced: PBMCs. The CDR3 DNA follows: TGTGCCTGGAGATTAGGGCTAGCGGGCTCCTACAATGAGCAGTTCTTC. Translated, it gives CAWRLGLAGSYNEQFF.